The 32 T cell receptor beta chains in this list originate from one sample, sequenced in a study of blood T cell repertoires in COVID-19. Some clones are missing from TCRdb's copy, which holds only in-frame ones; the method was immunoSEQ multiplex PCR. Among about 120,000 clones listed, 86% were seen once. The sequenced material came from peripheral blood. The receptors here all came from a man between 65 and 85 years old who had recovered from COVID-19.

By sample fraction, this clone is medium-sized. The chain employs TRBV5-4 and TRBJ1-1, with D hard to call. Per the germline V gene, CDR1 is SGHNT and CDR2 is YYREEE (reference sequence). The CDR3 is made up of 15 amino acids. V dropped 0 bases and J dropped 0 bases, with 9 bases sitting between them. The DNA for the CDR3 is TGTGCCAGCAGCTTGGTGATTGGCATGAACACTGAAGCTTTCTTT. Residues: CASSLVIGMNTEAFF.

V and J are TRBV19 and TRBJ2-7; 10 bases line up with TRBD1. Trimming removed 4 bases from V and 0 bases from J; junction bases left unmatched: 6. Germline V lookup: CDR1 LNHDA, CDR2 SQIVND (reference sequence). CDR3 length: 16 amino acids. In nucleotides, the CDR3 is TGTGCCAGTAGTAGCGAAAGGACAGGGGGCTCCTACGAGCAGTACTTC. This gives the protein CASSSERTGGSYEQYF.

CDR3 amino acids: CASSVGLQGYGYTF. Here the CDR3 DNA reads TGTGCCAGCAGTGTGGGCCTCCAAGGCTATGGCTACACCTTC. The rearrangement links TRBV2 to TRBJ1-2; D not certain. Trimming left V 4 bases short and J 4 bases short, with 13 bases between. The germline V gene has CDR1 SNHLY and CDR2 FYNNEI. The CDR3 is made up of 14 amino acids.

This chain joins TRBV12-5 and TRBJ2-7, with 13 bases that match TRBD2. Losses at the gene ends were 6 bases for V and 3 bases for J; bases not matched to a gene: 5. The CDR3 spans 15 residues. From germline, CDR1 is LGHNT and CDR2 FRNRAP. The CDR3 spells CASGSGLAGFYEQYF. CDR3 in DNA: TGTGCTAGTGGCTCGGGACTAGCGGGATTCTACGAGCAGTACTTC. The whole variable domain, remainder taken from reference TRBV12-5 and TRBJ2-7, is DARVTQTPRHKVTEMGQEVTMRCQPILGHNTVFWYRQTMMQGLELLAYFRNRAPLDDSGMPKDRFSAEMPDATLATLKIQPSEPRDSAVYFCASGSGLAGFYEQYFGPGTRLTVT.

The CDR3 protein is CASSLDQAGDGYTF. DNA of the CDR3: TGTGCCAGCAGCTTAGATCAAGCGGGGGATGGCTACACCTTC. J is TRBJ1-2 and V is TRBV11-2; tentatively, D is TRBD1 (5 bases). Looked up from germline, CDR1 is SGHAT and CDR2 is FQNNGV. This CDR3 region has 14 residues. Trimming cost V 0 bases and J 6 bases, with 11 bases left between them.

The chain has TRBV18 and TRBJ2-2, with 7 bases that match TRBD2. The CDR3 extends over 16 amino acids. Losses at the gene ends were 3 bases for V and 5 bases for J; bases not matched to a gene: 9. The germline CDR1 and CDR2 sequences are KGHSH and LQKENI. This CDR3 reads CASSPSRAGETGELFF. CDR3 bases: TGTGCCAGCTCACCGTCAAGGGCGGGAGAGACCGGGGAGCTGTTTTTT.

This chain uses TRBV5-1 with TRBJ1-2; 10 bases match TRBD1. V trimming: 0 bases; J trimming: 7 bases; junction bases outside the gene matches: 6. Germline CDR1 SGHRS, CDR2 YFSETQ. The CDR3 runs 15 residues. The CDR3 is CASSLGDRGGGGYTF. CDR3 bases: TGCGCCAGCAGCTTGGGGGACAGGGGTGGAGGTGGCTACACCTTC.

The chain uses TRBV28 and TRBJ1-1, with D possibly being TRBD1 (6 bases). Germline CDR1 reads MDHEN; CDR2 reads SYDVKM. The CDR3 loop spans 14 amino acids. V was trimmed by 3 bases and J by 7 bases, leaving 15 bases between them. CDR3 sequence reads: CASSLGTGYYEAFF. CDR3 nucleotide sequence: TGTGCCAGCAGTTTGGGAACAGGGTACTATGAAGCTTTCTTT.

This chain uses TRBV27 with TRBJ2-3; TRBD1 might be the D (5 bases). The germline V and J ends were trimmed by 8 bases and 5 bases, with 20 bases remaining between them. Germline values: CDR1 MNHEY, CDR2 SMNVEV (reference sequence). The CDR3 spans 15 residues. The CDR3 bases are TGTGCCAGCGGACCTGACAGATTTGTGGGAGATACGCAGTATTTT. This gives the protein CASGPDRFVGDTQYF.

The J gene is TRBJ1-1, the V gene TRBV7-2; D is perhaps TRBD1 (5 bases). CDR1 is SGHTA, CDR2 FQGNSA, per germline. The length of the CDR3 is 13 residues. Trimming left V 1 base short and J 7 bases short, with 10 bases between. The CDR3 sequence: CASSLGRGNEAFF. The DNA for the CDR3 is TGTGCCAGCAGCTTAGGGCGGGGGAATGAAGCTTTCTTT. Drawing the rest from reference TRBV7-2 and TRBJ1-1, the complete variable domain is GAGVSQSPSNKVTEKGKDVELRCDPISGHTALYWYRQSLGQGLEFLIYFQGNSAPDKSGLPSDRFSAERTGGSVSTLTIQRTQQEDSAVYLCASSLGRGNEAFFGQGTRLTVV.

The chain joins TRBV5-1 to TRBJ1-1; unclear D gene. Per the germline V gene, CDR1 is SGHRS and CDR2 is YFSETQ. V gave up 0 bases and J gave up 4 bases, with 10 bases separating them. The CDR3 has 14 amino acids. The CDR3: CASSLGPGSTEAFF. The CDR3 nucleotides read TGCGCCAGCAGCTTGGGTCCGGGAAGCACTGAAGCTTTCTTT.

V is TRBV5-1 and J is TRBJ2-5; the match to TRBD1 covers 8 bases. This CDR3 contains 14 residues. Germline V gene lookup returns CDR1 SGHRS and CDR2 YFSETQ. V trimming: 1 base; J trimming: 7 bases; junction bases outside the gene matches: 6. Here the CDR3 DNA reads TGCGCCAGCAGCTTGCCGACAGGGGAAGGGACCCAGTACTTC. Its translation: CASSLPTGEGTQYF.

V and J are TRBV19 and TRBJ2-7; no reliable D call. CDR1 and CDR2 (germline): LNHDA, SQIVND (reference sequence). V lost 3 bases and J 1 base, leaving 10 bases between the germline ends. This CDR3 has 14 residues. The CDR3 is CASSISSYSYEQYF. CDR3 nucleotide sequence: TGTGCCAGTAGTATCTCGAGCTATTCCTACGAGCAGTACTTC.

The rearrangement uses TRBV12-3 or TRBV12-4 and TRBJ1-3, with TRBD1 as a possible D gene (5 bases). V lost 5 bases to trimming and J lost 8 bases, with 10 bases between them. This CDR3 contains 12 residues. The DNA of the CDR3 is TGTGCCAGCAGTGGACACGCAGACACCATATATTTT. It yields the protein CASSGHADTIYF.

The chain is built from TRBV2 and TRBJ1-5, with a possible D match to TRBD1 (5 bases). The CDR3 sequence is 14 residues long. CDR1 is SNHLY, CDR2 FYNNEI, per germline. V was cut by 5 bases and J by 4 bases, with 12 bases left in between. Here the CDR3 reads CASSSWTRNQPQHF. The DNA for the CDR3 is TGTGCCAGCAGTTCTTGGACACGAAATCAGCCCCAGCATTTT.

The count of this clone is one. The CDR3 DNA reads TGTGCCAGCAGGCAGACAGGGGAAGGAGGCTACACCTTC. Protein: CASRQTGEGGYTF. The J gene is TRBJ1-2, the V gene TRBV6-4, with 8 nucleotides matching TRBD1. Germline V gene sequence: CDR1 MRHNA, CDR2 SNTAGT. The CDR3 consists of 13 residues. V was clipped by 6 bases and J by 8 bases; unmatched bases: 8.

This sequence joins TRBV7-2 and TRBJ1-1, with 7 nucleotides matching TRBD1. J gave up 3 bases and V 4 bases, and 14 bases lay outside the gene matches. This CDR3 is 17 amino acids long. Germline V gives CDR1 SGHTA, CDR2 FQGNSA. The CDR3 here is CASSSSVGRRGYTEAFF. Here the CDR3 DNA reads TGTGCCAGCAGCTCTAGCGTGGGTCGCAGGGGGTACACTGAAGCTTTCTTT.

V gene TRBV2 combines with J gene TRBJ1-5, with TRBD1 as a possible D gene (5 bases). CDR1 and CDR2 (germline): SNHLY, FYNNEI. The CDR3 sequence is 15 residues long. Trimming removed 3 bases at V and 3 bases at J, with 12 bases between. The CDR3 region is CASSDAGRDNQPQHF. The DNA for the CDR3 is TGTGCCAGCAGTGACGCCGGCAGGGACAATCAGCCCCAGCATTTT.

This chain links TRBV4-1 with TRBJ1-1; TRBD1 is a possible D gene (5 bases). Germline V CDR1 and CDR2: MGHRA, YSYEKL. The CDR3 loop spans 17 amino acids. V lost 4 bases to trimming and J lost 4 bases, with 22 bases between them. Here the CDR3 DNA reads TGCGCCAGCAGCCTCCGGGACCTTTTCATGGGAGGCACTGAAGCTTTCTTT. Translation gives CASSLRDLFMGGTEAFF.

The chain employs TRBV2 and TRBJ2-2; 7 nucleotides align to TRBD1. The germline gives CDR1 SNHLY, CDR2 FYNNEI. The length of the CDR3 is 15 residues. The junction had 5 bases not matched to a gene; V was cut back by 6 bases and J by 1 base. The CDR3 bases are TGTGCCAGCAGGGGGGACAGACAGAACACCGGGGAGCTGTTTTTT. Translated, it gives CASRGDRQNTGELFF.

The genes are TRBV5-1 and TRBJ2-5, with a weak D call TRBD1 (6 bases). From germline, CDR1 is SGHRS and CDR2 YFSETQ. This CDR3 contains 14 residues. The V and J ends lost 4 bases and 0 bases respectively, with 10 bases between them. The CDR3 is CASSPDSDQETQYF. CDR3 bases: TGCGCCAGCAGCCCGGACAGCGACCAAGAGACCCAGTACTTC.

J is TRBJ2-1 and V is TRBV7-3, with TRBD2 matching over 9 bases. Looked up from germline, CDR1 is SGHTA and CDR2 is FQGTGA. The V and J ends lost 2 bases and 6 bases, in that order; junction bases with no gene match: 5. This CDR3 has 15 amino acids. The CDR3 loop is CASSLRGGVSNEQFF. CDR3 nucleotides: TGTGCCAGCAGCTTACGCGGGGGGGTAAGCAATGAGCAGTTCTTC. Full variable domain (missing parts from reference TRBV7-3 and TRBJ2-1): GAGVSQTPSNKVTEKGKYVELRCDPISGHTALYWYRQSLGQGPEFLIYFQGTGAADDSGLPNDRFFAVRPEGSVSTLKIQRTERGDSAVYLCASSLRGGVSNEQFFGPGTRLTVL.

J is TRBJ2-1 and V is TRBV5-8, with TRBD2 matching over 7 bases. Germline V gives CDR1 SGHTS, CDR2 YDEGEE. V gave up 9 bases and J gave up 0 bases; unmatched junction bases: 12. The CDR3 covers 16 residues. The CDR3 loop is CANPGGRGSSYNEQFF. The CDR3 coding sequence is TGTGCCAACCCCGGGGGGAGAGGGAGCTCCTACAATGAGCAGTTCTTC.

The rearrangement links TRBV28 to TRBJ1-4; 9 bases align to TRBD1. The germline V gene encodes CDR1 MDHEN and CDR2 SYDVKM. The junction had 5 bases not matched to a gene; V was cut back by 4 bases and J by 5 bases. CDR3 length: 15 residues. CDR3 nucleotide sequence: TGTGCCAGCAGTTCCCCCGGGACAGGGAATGAAAAACTGTTTTTT. Amino acid sequence: CASSSPGTGNEKLFF.

Notes on this clone: Being one base from a much bigger clone, this may be a read error. The chain carries TRBV3-1 (or the pseudogene TRBV3-2) and TRBJ2-3, with 12 bases matching TRBD2. The CDR3 spans 15 residues. Trimming at V came to 5 bases and at J to 1 base, leaving 1 base not matched to a gene. CDR1 and CDR2 from the germline V gene are LGHDT and YNNKEL (reference sequence). The CDR3 region is CASSWTSGGTDTQYF. The CDR3 DNA reads TGTGCCAGCAGCTGGACTAGCGGGGGCACAGATACGCAGTATTTT.

The chain links TRBV19 to TRBJ2-1, with D possibly being TRBD1 or TRBD2 (9 bases each). The CDR3 covers 17 residues. Germline V lookup: CDR1 LNHDA, CDR2 SQIVND (reference sequence). Trimming shortened V by 8 bases and J by 8 bases, and 28 bases separated the two germline ends. The CDR3 DNA sequence: TGTGCCAGTTCGGGACAGGGAGGTAGCGGGAGAATCGATGAGCAGTTCTTC. It is translated as CASSGQGGSGRIDEQFF.

This clone was detected once. The gene calls are TRBV18 and TRBJ2-1; 11 positions match TRBD2. J was trimmed by 6 bases and V by 4 bases; bases with no gene match: 8. CDR1 is KGHSH and CDR2 is LQKENI in the germline V gene. The CDR3 totals 16 residues. CDR3 sequence: CASSRRLAGSGNEQFF. CDR3 sequence (DNA): TGTGCCAGCTCACGACGACTAGCGGGATCCGGCAATGAGCAGTTCTTC.

The chain employs TRBV7-6 and TRBJ1-2, with D uncertain. V shed 1 base and J shed 3 bases, with 9 bases lying between them. CDR3 size: 14 residues. Per the germline V gene, CDR1 is SGHVS and CDR2 is FNYEAQ. The CDR3 loop is CASSLGGSDYGYTF. In nucleotides, the CDR3 is TGTGCCAGCAGCTTAGGAGGGTCAGACTATGGCTACACCTTC.

This chain connects TRBV5-1 to TRBJ1-2; D is perhaps TRBD1 (5 bases). The V gene's germline CDR1 is SGHRS and CDR2 YFSETQ. V was shortened by 1 base and J by 4 bases, with 11 bases between the two germline ends. This CDR3 comprises 14 residues. Written as DNA, the CDR3 is TGCGCCAGCAGCTTGCAGGGTCTGTCCTATGGCTACACCTTC. Its translation is CASSLQGLSYGYTF.

The gene calls are TRBV28 and TRBJ1-5, with D perhaps TRBD1 (5 bases). V shed 3 bases and J shed 9 bases, with 12 bases lying between them. CDR1 MDHEN and CDR2 SYDVKM come from the germline V gene. The CDR3 loop spans 13 amino acids. The CDR3 protein is CASSLRDYGPQHF. The CDR3 coding sequence is TGTGCCAGCAGTTTGAGGGACTATGGGCCCCAGCATTTT.

This rearrangement joins TRBV29-1 to TRBJ2-5, with TRBD2 as a possible D gene (5 bases). Trimming stripped 3 bases from V and 5 bases from J, with 10 bases between. The CDR3 loop spans 12 amino acids. CDR1 is SQVTM and CDR2 is ANQGSEA in the germline V gene. CDR3 residues: CSVDRGYETQYF. The CDR3 DNA reads TGCAGCGTTGATAGAGGGTACGAGACCCAGTACTTC.

V gene TRBV9 combines with J gene TRBJ1-4, with D tentatively TRBD1 (5 bases). The CDR3 runs 16 residues. Germline CDR1 is SGDLS and CDR2 is YYNGEE. V was clipped by 2 bases and J by 0 bases, with 11 bases between them. The CDR3 DNA is TGTGCCAGCAGCGTGGACCCCAGGGCAACTAATGAAAAACTGTTTTTT. Its protein is CASSVDPRATNEKLFF.